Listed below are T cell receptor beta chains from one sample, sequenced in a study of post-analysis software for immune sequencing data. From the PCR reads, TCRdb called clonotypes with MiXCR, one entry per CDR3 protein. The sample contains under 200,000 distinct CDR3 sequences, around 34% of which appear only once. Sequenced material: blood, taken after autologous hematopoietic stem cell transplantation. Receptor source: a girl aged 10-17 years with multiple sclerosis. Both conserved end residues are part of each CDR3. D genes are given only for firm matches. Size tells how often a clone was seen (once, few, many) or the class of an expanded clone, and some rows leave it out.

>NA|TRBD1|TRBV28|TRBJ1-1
TGTGCCAGCAGTTTCAGGTCAGGGGGCACTGAAGCTTTCTTT
CASSFRSGGTEAFF
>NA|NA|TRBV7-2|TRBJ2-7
TGTGCCAGCAGCTTGAATGCGGTTTACGAGCAGTACTTC
CASSLNAVYEQYF
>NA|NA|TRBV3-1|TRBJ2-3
TGTGCCAGCAGCCTTCGACAGAGAGGTGGTACTAGCCAACGCACAGATACGCAGTATTTT
CASSLRQRGGTSQRTDTQYF
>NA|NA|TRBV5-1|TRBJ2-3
TGCGCCAGCAGCTTGGATGGTTGGAATGAGCAGTATTTT
CASSLDGWNEQYF
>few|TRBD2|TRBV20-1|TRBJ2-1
TGCAGTGCTAGAGAACTAGCGGGTTATGGGTCCTACAATGAGCAGTTCTTC
CSARELAGYGSYNEQFF
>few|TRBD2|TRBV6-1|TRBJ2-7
TGTGCCAGCAGTGTGGGGGGGGGACCCCTCGCCGAGCAGTACTTC
CASSVGGGPLAEQYF
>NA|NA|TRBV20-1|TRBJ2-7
TGCAGTGCTAGAGATGATGATTCCTACGAGCAGTACTTC
CSARDDDSYEQYF
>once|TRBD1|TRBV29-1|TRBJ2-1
TGCAGCGCCCGGGACAGGGGGTTTGGTGAGCAGTTCTTC
CSARDRGFGEQFF
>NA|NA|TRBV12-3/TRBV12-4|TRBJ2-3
TGTGCCAGCAGTTTAGGTGTTCCAGTGGGGGATACGCAGTATTTT
CASSLGVPVGDTQYF
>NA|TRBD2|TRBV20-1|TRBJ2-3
TGCAGTGCTCGACTAGCGGGCAACACAGATACGCAGTATTTT
CSARLAGNTDTQYF
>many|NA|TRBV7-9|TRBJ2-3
TGTGCCAGCAGTTCAAGCACAGATACGCAGTATTTT
CASSSSTDTQYF
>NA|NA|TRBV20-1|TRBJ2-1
TGCAGTGCTAGAGAGAAGGGGGGGCCTTTCTACAATGAGCAGTTCTTC
CSAREKGGPFYNEQFF
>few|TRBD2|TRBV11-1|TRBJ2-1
TGTGCCAGCAGAAGGGGACTAGACAACAATGAGCAGTTCTTC
CASRRGLDNNEQFF
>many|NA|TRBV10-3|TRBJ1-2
TGTGCCATCAGTGGCCTCCGGGACTCAAAAGGCGATGGCTACACCTTC
CAISGLRDSKGDGYTF
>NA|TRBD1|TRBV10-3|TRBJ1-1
TGTGCCATCAGGGAGGACAGGATCTCGGAAGCTTTCTTT
CAIREDRISEAFF
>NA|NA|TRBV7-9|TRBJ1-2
TGTGCCAGCAGCTTAAACATGGTGGGCTATGGCTACACCTTC
CASSLNMVGYGYTF
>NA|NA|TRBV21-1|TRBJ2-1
TGTGCCAGCAGCAAAGTGGAGACAGGTTGCTACAATGAGCAGTTCTTC
CASSKVETGCYNEQFF
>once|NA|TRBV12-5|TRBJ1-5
TGTGCTAGTGGTTTGTTGTCCCTCGGGAGCAATCAGCCCCAGCATTTT
CASGLLSLGSNQPQHF
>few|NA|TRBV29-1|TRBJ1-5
TGCAGCTCTTACAGGGCCTCGGAGCCCCAGCATTTT
CSSYRASEPQHF
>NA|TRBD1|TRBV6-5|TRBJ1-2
TGTGCCAGCAGTTACCGGACAGGGGCCGTAAGTAGCTATGGCTACACCTTC
CASSYRTGAVSSYGYTF
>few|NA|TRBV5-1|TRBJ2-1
TGCGCCAGCAGCCCGATGGACGCCGACAATGAGCAGTTCTTC
CASSPMDADNEQFF
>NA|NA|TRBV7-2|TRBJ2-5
TGTGCCAGCAGCTTAGGTTATGCAGAGACCCAGTACTTC
CASSLGYAETQYF
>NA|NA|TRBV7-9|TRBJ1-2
TGTGCCAGCAGCCCCGACACCTTTCCCGATAACTATGGCTACACCTTC
CASSPDTFPDNYGYTF
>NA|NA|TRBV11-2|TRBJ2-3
TGTGCCAGCAGCTTAATCGTTTTAGCAAAAGATGCGCAGTATTTT
CASSLIVLAKDAQYF
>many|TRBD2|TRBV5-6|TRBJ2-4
TGTGCCAGCAGCTCCCGGACTAGCGGGAGGAACATTCAGTACTTC
CASSSRTSGRNIQYF
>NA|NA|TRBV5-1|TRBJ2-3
TGCGCCAGCAGCTTGGGACCCCCGTGGGTCAAATTCACAGATACGCAGTATTTT
CASSLGPPWVKFTDTQYF
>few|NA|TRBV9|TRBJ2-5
TGTGCCAGCAGCACCGGACAGTTAACCACGGAGACCCAGTACTTC
CASSTGQLTTETQYF
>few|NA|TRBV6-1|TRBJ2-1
TGTGCCAGCAGCGCCTCGCAGGGCCATGAGCAGTTCTTC
CASSASQGHEQFF
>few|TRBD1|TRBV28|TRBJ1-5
TGTGCCAGCAGTGACAGGGGGCATAGCAATCAACCCCAGCATTTT
CASSDRGHSNQPQHF
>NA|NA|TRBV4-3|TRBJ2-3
TGCGCCAGCAGCCAAGTTTTTGAGCAGTATTTT
CASSQVFEQYF